The rows below give T cell receptor beta chains drawn from one sample of a study of PD-1 blockade in classical Hodgkin lymphoma. Measured with immunoSEQ multiplex PCR; TCRdb has only the in-frame clones, and not every one. The table lists about 40,000 clones, 85% to 90% of them singletons. Source: peripheral blood mononuclear cells (PBMCs), taken at baseline. Receptor source: a human donor with classical Hodgkin lymphoma. Each CDR3 is given with its conserved first and last residue. D genes are given only for firm matches. The listing skips clone size in some rows; elsewhere it reads once, few, many or a size class.

TRBV5-1	TRBJ2-7	NA	NA	CASSLAAGSLSYEQYF	TGCGCCAGCAGCTTGGCAGCAGGAAGCTTATCCTACGAGCAGTACTTC
TRBV19	TRBJ2-7	NA	NA	CASSTGSYEQYF	TGTGCCAGTAGCACGGGGTCCTACGAGCAGTACTTC
TRBV25-1	TRBJ2-7	TRBD1	NA	CASSDRTGNEQYF	TGTGCCAGCAGTGACCGGACAGGGAACGAGCAGTACTTC
TRBV28	TRBJ2-7	NA	once	CASSFQGSYEQYF	TGTGCCAGCAGTTTCCAGGGTTCCTACGAGCAGTACTTC
TRBV27	TRBJ1-5	NA	NA	CASSLGGGNQPQHF	TGTGCCAGCAGTTTAGGGGGTGGAAATCAGCCCCAGCATTTT
TRBV6-5	TRBJ2-7	NA	NA	CASRDRTYEQYF	TGTGCCAGCAGAGACAGGACCTACGAGCAGTACTTC
TRBV6-5	TRBJ1-4	NA	NA	CASSYSPATNEKLFF	TGTGCCAGCAGTTACTCGCCTGCAACTAATGAAAAACTGTTTTTT
TRBV25-1	TRBJ2-1	NA	NA	CASSDAGTHNEQFF	TGTGCCAGCAGTGATGCCGGAACACACAATGAGCAGTTCTTC
TRBV30	TRBJ1-2	NA	NA	CAWRPGARNYGYTF	TGTGCCTGGAGGCCGGGGGCCCGCAACTATGGCTACACCTTC
TRBV7-6	TRBJ1-1	NA	NA	CASSSGGTEAFF	TGTGCCAGCAGCTCAGGTGGGACTGAAGCTTTCTTT
TRBV4-1	TRBJ1-2	NA	NA	CASSPGHSLPGYTF	TGCGCCAGCAGCCCGGGACATTCGCTTCCGGGCTACACCTTC
TRBV19	TRBJ1-2	NA	NA	CASSNGQIYGYTF	TGTGCCAGTAGCAACGGACAGATCTATGGCTACACCTTC
TRBV6-1	TRBJ2-7	TRBD1	NA	CASRSPGTASYEQYF	TGTGCCAGCAGGAGCCCCGGGACAGCGTCCTACGAGCAGTACTTC
TRBV30	TRBJ1-1	NA	NA	CAWSVGNTEAFF	TGTGCCTGGAGTGTGGGTAACACTGAAGCTTTCTTT
TRBV6-5	TRBJ1-2	NA	NA	CASRSPGYGYTF	TGTGCCAGCAGGAGTCCCGGTTATGGCTACACCTTC
TRBV4-2	TRBJ2-7	TRBD2	NA	CASSQAGTSIYEQYF	TGTGCCAGCAGCCAAGCCGGGACTAGCATCTACGAGCAGTACTTC
TRBV5-1	TRBJ2-7	NA	NA	CASSFGTGNYEQYF	TGCGCCAGCAGCTTCGGTACGGGAAACTACGAGCAGTACTTC
TRBV29-1	TRBJ1-1	NA	NA	CSVVRGPALNTEAFF	TGCAGCGTTGTAAGGGGTCCGGCCCTGAACACTGAAGCTTTCTTT
TRBV5-1	TRBJ2-5	TRBD2	NA	CASSFARTSGGAGETQYF	TGCGCCAGCAGCTTCGCCCGGACTAGCGGGGGGGCGGGGGAGACCCAGTACTTC
TRBV2	TRBJ2-7	TRBD1	NA	CASSEQGDTYEQYF	TGTGCCAGCAGTGAACAGGGGGATACCTACGAGCAGTACTTC
TRBV5-4	TRBJ1-3	NA	few	CASSFLGLSGNTIYF	TGTGCCAGCAGCTTTTTAGGACTCTCTGGAAACACCATATATTTT
TRBV6-1	TRBJ1-1	NA	NA	CASSGATGMNTEAFF	TGTGCCAGCAGTGGAGCGACAGGTATGAACACTGAAGCTTTCTTT
TRBV6-6	TRBJ1-5	NA	NA	CASSLGSSNQPQHF	TGTGCCAGCAGTTTAGGGTCTAGCAATCAGCCCCAGCATTTT
TRBV27	TRBJ2-1	TRBD2	NA	CASSLAGAREQFF	TGTGCCAGCAGTTTGGCGGGAGCAAGGGAGCAGTTCTTC
TRBV5-7	TRBJ1-2	NA	NA	CASSLPGGDYGYTF	TGTGCCAGCAGCTTACCTGGGGGGGACTATGGCTACACCTTC
TRBV15	TRBJ2-7	TRBD2	NA	CATSRDRASGSSYEQYF	TGTGCCACCAGCAGAGATCGGGCTAGCGGGAGCTCCTACGAGCAGTACTTC
TRBV7-6	TRBJ2-2	TRBD1	NA	CASSLNTGVNTGELFF	TGTGCCAGCAGCTTAAACACAGGGGTAAACACCGGGGAGCTGTTTTTT
TRBV5-4	TRBJ1-5	NA	NA	CASSLAGDNQPQHF	TGTGCCAGCAGCTTGGCCGGAGACAATCAGCCCCAGCATTTT
TRBV30	TRBJ1-6	NA	medium-sized	CAWNQQPGISPLHF	TGTGCCTGGAACCAACAACCAGGGATTTCGCCCCTCCACTTT
TRBV7-3	TRBJ2-1	TRBD2	NA	CASSLTRASGTPDNEQFF	TGTGCCAGCAGCTTAACCCGGGCTAGCGGGACACCAGACAATGAGCAGTTCTTC
TRBV5-1	TRBJ2-3	NA	NA	CASSLATADTQYF	TGCGCCAGCAGCTTGGCCACCGCAGATACGCAGTATTTT
TRBV5-1	TRBJ1-3	NA	NA	CASSPRAGLLPDRNTIYF	TGCGCCAGCAGCCCCCGGGCGGGTTTGCTCCCTGATCGAAACACCATATATTTT
TRBV28	TRBJ2-7	TRBD1	NA	CASSLLGTGYPYEQYF	TGTGCCAGCAGTTTACTCGGGACAGGGTACCCCTACGAGCAGTACTTC
TRBV19	TRBJ1-2	NA	once	CASSIGGDGYTF	TGTGCCAGTAGTATAGGAGGGGATGGCTACACCTTC
TRBV7-2	TRBJ2-2	NA	NA	CASSLWAGELFF	TGTGCCAGCAGCTTATGGGCCGGGGAGCTGTTTTTT
TRBV7-9	TRBJ2-7	TRBD2	once	CASSLPSGGGLAGFYEQYF	TGTGCCAGCAGCTTACCAAGTGGAGGGGGACTAGCGGGGTTCTACGAGCAGTACTTC
TRBV9	TRBJ1-4	NA	NA	CASSVDIGEKLFF	TGTGCCAGCAGCGTAGACATTGGGGAAAAACTGTTTTTT
TRBV4-1	TRBJ2-1	NA	NA	CASSPSTTTLPSEQFF	TGCGCCAGCAGCCCAAGCACCACCACCCTCCCGTCTGAGCAGTTCTTC
TRBV10-3	TRBJ2-7	TRBD1	NA	CAISDLRTGSSYEQYF	TGTGCCATCAGTGATCTGAGGACAGGGAGCTCCTACGAGCAGTACTTC
TRBV6-5	TRBJ1-1	TRBD1	NA	CASSYPLTGGAEAFF	TGTGCCAGCAGTTACCCCCTTACAGGGGGCGCAGAAGCTTTCTTT
TRBV19	TRBJ2-1	TRBD2	NA	CASSSGTSINEQFF	TGTGCCAGTAGTTCCGGGACTAGCATCAATGAGCAGTTCTTC
TRBV11-2	TRBJ2-3	TRBD1	NA	CASSTFPGQGTDTQYF	TGTGCCAGCAGCACGTTCCCGGGACAGGGCACAGATACGCAGTATTTT
TRBV5-1	TRBJ2-7	NA	NA	CASSPGLYEQYF	TGCGCCAGCAGCCCGGGACTCTACGAGCAGTACTTC
TRBV5-6	TRBJ2-7	TRBD1	NA	CASRGWDRALYEQYF	TGTGCCAGCAGGGGCTGGGACAGGGCCCTCTACGAGCAGTACTTC
TRBV28	TRBJ2-3	NA	NA	CASSLGRMRTVF	TGTGCCAGCAGTTTGGGGAGGATGCGCACCGTTTTT
TRBV19	TRBJ2-5	NA	NA	CASGKETQYF	TGTGCCAGTGGCAAAGAGACCCAGTACTTC
TRBV7-9	TRBJ2-7	TRBD2	NA	CASSLVGGRAYEQYF	TGTGCCAGCAGCTTAGTTGGGGGGAGGGCCTACGAGCAGTACTTC
TRBV27	TRBJ1-4	TRBD1	NA	CASSHGTGGGFGEKLFF	TGTGCCAGCAGCCATGGGACAGGGGGCGGTTTTGGTGAAAAACTGTTTTTT
TRBV30	TRBJ2-3	TRBD2	NA	CAWVHPAAGTAVDTQYF	TGTGCCTGGGTGCACCCGGCAGCGGGAACGGCAGTTGATACGCAGTATTTT